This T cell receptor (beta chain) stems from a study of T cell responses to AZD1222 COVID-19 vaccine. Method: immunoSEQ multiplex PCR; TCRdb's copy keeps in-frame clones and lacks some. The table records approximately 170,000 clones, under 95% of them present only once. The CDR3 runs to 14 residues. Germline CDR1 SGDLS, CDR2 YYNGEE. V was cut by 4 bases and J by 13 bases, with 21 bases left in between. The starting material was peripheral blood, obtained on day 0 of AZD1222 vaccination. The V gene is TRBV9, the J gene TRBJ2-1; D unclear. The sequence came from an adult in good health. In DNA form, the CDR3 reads TGTGCCAGCAGCACCCCGGATTGGGCCGAACCACAGTTCTTC. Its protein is CASSTPDWAEPQFF. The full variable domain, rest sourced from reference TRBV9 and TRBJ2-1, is DSGVTQTPKHLITATGQRVTLRCSPRSGDLSVYWYQQSLDQGLQFLIQYYNGEERAKGNILERFSAQQFPDLHSELNLSSLELGDSALYFCASSTPDWAEPQFFGPGTRLTVL.